This TCR beta chain emerged from a study of breast tumors, draining lymph nodes, adjacent tissues. Study-level findings and limits: Luminal-like breast cancer showed significantly higher tumor–nontumor repertoire similarity than basal-like.

A note on this clonotype: Its antigen is not known.

TCRdb independently ran MiXCR on the multiplex PCR reads; one entry per CDR3 protein. The sample includes more than 20,000 distinct CDR3 sequences, 45% to 65% of them seen just once. Sequencing was done on a sample of breast tumor tissue. This receptor was obtained from a female donor with breast cancer. Some clones in this sample may be carry-over from other donors' samples.

CDR3: CASSGTGSGNTIYF. In nucleotides, the CDR3 is TGCGCCAGCAGTGGGACAGGGTCTGGAAACACCATATATTTT. V usage is TRBV10-1 and J usage is TRBJ1-3, with TRBD1 matching over 8 bases. The germline V gene has CDR1 WNHNN and CDR2 SYGVQD (reference sequence). The junction had 0 bases not matched to a gene; V was cut back by 4 bases and J by 1 base. The CDR3 covers 14 residues.